Each of the 30 T cell receptor beta chains below was sequenced from the same sample in a study of blood T cell repertoires in COVID-19. The protocol was immunoSEQ multiplex PCR, while the TCRdb copy is restricted to in-frame clones and leaves out a portion. The sample lists about 110,000 clones, less than 80% occurring once. The specimen was peripheral blood. These receptors were obtained from an elderly man with COVID-19, enrolled during active disease.

V is TRBV3-1 (or the pseudogene TRBV3-2) and J is TRBJ1-6, with a possible D match to TRBD1 (6 bases). Between the trimmed V and J ends, which lost 5 bases and 7 bases, there was a span of 18 bases. CDR3 size: 16 residues. CDR1 LGHDT and CDR2 YNNKEL come from the germline V gene (reference sequence). This CDR3 reads CASSIQGGPVNSPLHF. The CDR3 DNA sequence: TGTGCCAGCAGCATACAGGGTGGCCCCGTGAATTCACCCCTCCACTTT.

This rearrangement joins TRBV9 to TRBJ1-1, with 8 bases aligning to TRBD1. Germline assignment: CDR1 SGDLS and CDR2 YYNGEE. With V trimmed by 0 bases and J by 2 bases, 6 bases remained unmatched. The CDR3 is made up of 16 amino acids. The CDR3 sequence is CASSVAPDRGNTEAFF. In nucleotides, the CDR3 is TGTGCCAGCAGCGTAGCCCCCGACAGGGGCAACACTGAAGCTTTCTTT.

This clone was detected only once. The chain recombines TRBV27 with TRBJ2-7, with D unresolved. The germline gives CDR1 MNHEY, CDR2 SMNVEV (reference sequence). V dropped 5 bases and J dropped 3 bases, with 5 bases sitting between them. CDR3 size: 11 residues. The CDR3 DNA is TGTGCCAGCAGTAACAACTACGAGCAGTACTTC. Translating gives CASSNNYEQYF.

The V and J genes are TRBV6-4 and TRBJ2-7; a weak D match, TRBD1 (5 bases). Germline V CDR1 and CDR2: MRHNA, SNTAGT. V lost 0 bases to trimming and J lost 1 base, with 13 bases between them. The CDR3 is 16 amino acids. The CDR3 DNA sequence: TGTGCCAGCAGTGACTCGATAGGGGTTATATCCTACGAGCAGTACTTC. It encodes CASSDSIGVISYEQYF.

The chain has TRBV27 and TRBJ2-2; 9 bases fit TRBD2. Germline loops: CDR1 MNHEY, CDR2 SMNVEV (reference sequence). With V trimmed by 3 bases and J by 6 bases, 5 bases remained unmatched. The CDR3 spans 15 residues. The CDR3 DNA is TGTGCCAGCAGTTTTCTAGCGGGAAGCGCCGGGGAGCTGTTTTTT. It is translated as CASSFLAGSAGELFF.

V usage is TRBV28 and J usage is TRBJ1-3; 9 bases line up with TRBD1. The trim removed 3 bases at V and 4 bases at J, leaving 10 bases unmatched. Germline CDR1 is MDHEN and CDR2 is SYDVKM. The CDR3 extends over 17 amino acids. The CDR3 DNA sequence: TGTGCCAGCAGTTTGGCGGGACAGGGAGAGAGCGGAAACACCATATATTTT. Residues: CASSLAGQGESGNTIYF.

This clone was recorded a few times. The chain has TRBV4-3 and TRBJ2-1, with 12 bases aligning to TRBD2. Trimming at V came to 4 bases and at J to 5 bases, leaving 3 bases not matched to a gene. The CDR3 is 15 residues long. Per germline, CDR1 LGHNA and CDR2 YSLEER. The CDR3 is CASSLGLAGNNEQFF. The CDR3 DNA reads as TGCGCCAGCAGCCTCGGACTAGCGGGGAACAATGAGCAGTTCTTC.

This clone was counted only a few times. V and J are TRBV4-1 and TRBJ2-7, with 9 bases matching TRBD1. J lost 3 bases, V lost 2 bases, and 5 bases had no gene match. CDR3 length: 15 amino acids. From germline, CDR1 is MGHRA and CDR2 YSYEKL. The DNA for the CDR3 is TGCGCCAGCAGCCAAACAGGGGGCCCTGACTACGAGCAGTACTTC. This sequence encodes CASSQTGGPDYEQYF.

In DNA form, the CDR3 reads TGTGCCAGCAGCTCCACAGTAGCGGGTGGATCCTACGAGCAGTACTTC. Its translation: CASSSTVAGGSYEQYF. The V and J genes are TRBV13 and TRBJ2-7, with 7 bases aligning to TRBD2. The CDR3 is made up of 16 amino acids. Germline assignment: CDR1 PRHDT and CDR2 FYEKMQ (reference sequence). V gave up 4 bases and J gave up 1 base; unmatched junction bases: 10.

V gene TRBV7-9 combines with J gene TRBJ2-7, with D maybe TRBD2 (6 bases). The V gene lost 1 base and the J gene lost 0 bases, with 13 bases spanning the gap. The CDR3 contains 16 residues. The germline CDR1 and CDR2 sequences are SEHNR and FQNEAQ (reference sequence). In nucleotides, the CDR3 is TGTGCCAGCAGCTTAGTTGGCGGGACCTTCTCCTACGAGCAGTACTTC. It codes for CASSLVGGTFSYEQYF.

The chain links TRBV28 to TRBJ1-2, with D possibly TRBD1 on 6 matching bases. The V gene's germline CDR1 is MDHEN and CDR2 SYDVKM. V lost 5 bases and J 3 bases, leaving 19 bases between the germline ends. CDR3 length: 16 residues. The DNA for the CDR3 is TGTGCCAGCAGTCCTGAGTACACAGGGTTGCACTATGGCTACACCTTC. Residues: CASSPEYTGLHYGYTF.

The gene calls are TRBV15 and TRBJ1-1; D gene ambiguous. Trimming pared 3 bases from V and 1 base from J, leaving 6 bases between. CDR1 and CDR2 (germline): LNHNV, YYDKDF (reference sequence). The CDR3 is 13 residues long. This CDR3 reads CATSRTRNTEAFF. CDR3 DNA: TGTGCCACCAGCAGGACACGGAACACTGAAGCTTTCTTT. Variable domain in full (rest from reference TRBV15 and TRBJ1-1): DAMVIQNPRYQVTQFGKPVTLSCSQTLNHNVMYWYQQKSSQAPKLLFHYYDKDFNNEADTPDNFQSRRPNTSFCFLDIRSPGLGDTAMYLCATSRTRNTEAFFGQGTRLTVV.

The chain uses TRBV27 and TRBJ1-4; perhaps TRBD1 as D (5 bases). V was shortened by 5 bases and J by 8 bases, with 18 bases between the two germline ends. This CDR3 is 15 amino acids long. Germline CDR1 reads MNHEY; CDR2 reads SMNVEV (reference sequence). The CDR3: CASSIRQSHEEKLFF. CDR3 coding DNA: TGTGCCAGCAGTATACGACAGAGTCACGAGGAAAAACTGTTTTTT. The full variable domain, in which reference TRBV27 and TRBJ1-4 provide the parts outside the CDR3, is EAQVTQNPRYLITVTGKKLTVTCSQNMNHEYMSWYRQDPGLGLRQIYYSMNVEVTDKGDVPEGYKVSRKEKRNFPLILESPSPNQTSLYFCASSIRQSHEEKLFFGSGTQLSVL.

The gene calls are TRBV5-1 and TRBJ2-5; D is possibly TRBD1 (5 bases). Trimming stripped 1 base from V and 0 bases from J, with 7 bases between. The germline V gene encodes CDR1 SGHRS and CDR2 YFSETQ. The CDR3 has 14 residues. The CDR3 DNA reads as TGCGCCAGCAGCTTGCAGGGAAACCAAGAGACCCAGTACTTC. Translated: CASSLQGNQETQYF.

This chain uses TRBV29-1 with TRBJ2-7; D may be TRBD1 (6 bases). The CDR3 sequence is 13 residues long. Germline CDR1 and CDR2: SQVTM and ANQGSEA. With 2 bases removed from V and 2 bases from J, the gap between germline ends came to 10 bases. The CDR3 region has the DNA TGCAGCGTTGAAAGGGGGACACCCTACGAGCAGTACTTC. It translates to CSVERGTPYEQYF.

This clone was recorded once. This chain links TRBV3-1 (or the pseudogene TRBV3-2) with TRBJ1-1; D gene unclear. The CDR3 loop spans 14 amino acids. CDR1 and CDR2 from the germline V gene are LGHDT and YNNKEL (reference sequence). V lost 7 bases and J lost 1, with 13 bases in between. CDR3 residues: CASTLHGQNTEAFF. CDR3 DNA sequence: TGTGCCAGCACCCTACATGGGCAGAACACTGAAGCTTTCTTT.

V and J are TRBV14 and TRBJ2-1; TRBD2 matches 8 bases. Losses at the gene ends were 2 bases for V and 5 bases for J; bases not matched to a gene: 14. From germline, CDR1 is SGHDN and CDR2 FVKESK. The CDR3 is 18 amino acids. The CDR3 DNA follows: TGTGCCAGCAGCCAACGAGCGGGAGTCTGGGGCACCGACAATGAGCAGTTCTTC. Its translation is CASSQRAGVWGTDNEQFF.

The genes are TRBV7-9 and TRBJ1-5; a weak D match, TRBD1 (5 bases). This CDR3 has 12 amino acids. The germline gives CDR1 SEHNR, CDR2 FQNEAQ (reference sequence). Trimming stripped 4 bases from V and 7 bases from J, with 8 bases between. The CDR3 reads CASSWSGQPQHF. The CDR3 DNA follows: TGTGCCAGCAGCTGGTCAGGGCAGCCCCAGCATTTT.

V usage is TRBV10-3 and J usage is TRBJ1-1; possible D gene TRBD1, 5 bases. V dropped 0 bases and J dropped 5 bases, with 13 bases sitting between them. The V gene's germline CDR1 is ENHRY and CDR2 SYGVKD. CDR3 length equals 15 residues. CDR3 DNA: TGTGCCATCAGTGAGTCAGGGGCCCAGAGGACTGAAGCTTTCTTT. It specifies CAISESGAQRTEAFF.

Regarding this clone: The junction shows a germline mismatch at one end, possibly a read error. The chain is built from TRBV28 and TRBJ2-7; D possibly corresponds to TRBD2 (7 bases). The CDR3 loop spans 12 amino acids. Germline CDR1 is MDHEN and CDR2 is SYDVKM. The CDR3 coding sequence is TGTGCCAGCAGTTTAAACACAGGGAGGGCAGGTTTC. It translates to CASSLNTGRAGF.

This clone occurred many times. This sequence joins TRBV19 and TRBJ1-5; 7 bases map to TRBD1. V dropped 5 bases and J dropped 7; count of bases not matched to a gene: 8. Germline values: CDR1 LNHDA, CDR2 SQIVND (reference sequence). This CDR3 is 14 amino acids long. DNA for the CDR3: TGTGCCAGTAGTGCCCGACAGGGTGGGCAGCCCCAGCATTTT. It yields the protein CASSARQGGQPQHF.

A few counts support this clone. V is TRBV29-1 and J is TRBJ2-7, with 13 bases identical to TRBD2. There are 13 residues in the CDR3. V dropped 4 bases and J dropped 5; count of bases not matched to a gene: 2. Germline-derived CDR1 and CDR2 are SQVTM and ANQGSEA. The CDR3 DNA sequence: TGCAGCGTTGGGACTAGCGGGAGAAACGAGCAGTACTTC. This codes for CSVGTSGRNEQYF.

This clone was recorded a few times. The chain recombines TRBV5-4 with TRBJ1-2; the match to TRBD1 covers 7 bases. The CDR3 has 16 amino acids. Germline V gene sequence: CDR1 SGHNT, CDR2 YYREEE (reference sequence). After removal of 3 bases from V and 5 bases from J, the junction contained 13 bases not matched to a gene. The CDR3 loop is CASSSPTGAKRYGYTF. In DNA form, the CDR3 reads TGTGCCAGCAGCTCCCCCACAGGGGCAAAAAGATATGGCTACACCTTC. The full variable domain, with the rest looked up from reference TRBV5-4 and TRBJ1-2, is ETGVTQSPTHLIKTRGQQVTLRCSSQSGHNTVSWYQQALGQGPQFIFQYYREEENGRGNFPPRFSGLQFPNYSSELNVNALELDDSALYLCASSSPTGAKRYGYTFGSGTRLTVV.

This chain connects TRBV6-6 to TRBJ1-5; 8 positions agree with TRBD1. From germline, CDR1 is MNHNY and CDR2 SVGAGI (reference sequence). The V segment lost 5 bases and the J segment 0 bases; nucleotides outside the gene matches: 12. The CDR3 spans 18 residues. The CDR3 DNA follows: TGTGCCAGCAGTCAGACAGGGGAGTCGTGGCATAGCAATCAGCCCCAGCATTTT. The encoded protein is CASSQTGESWHSNQPQHF.

The chain has TRBV7-2 and TRBJ2-3, with 10 bases aligning to TRBD2. V dropped 1 base and J dropped 3; count of bases not matched to a gene: 10. The CDR3 runs 18 residues. Germline values: CDR1 SGHTA, CDR2 FQGNSA. Here the CDR3 reads CASSLEGALLAGTDTQYF. In nucleotides, the CDR3 is TGTGCCAGCAGCTTAGAGGGGGCTCTACTAGCGGGAACAGATACGCAGTATTTT. Variable domain in full (rest from reference TRBV7-2 and TRBJ2-3): GAGVSQSPSNKVTEKGKDVELRCDPISGHTALYWYRQSLGQGLEFLIYFQGNSAPDKSGLPSDRFSAERTGGSVSTLTIQRTQQEDSAVYLCASSLEGALLAGTDTQYFGPGTRLTVL.

The chain has TRBV19 and TRBJ2-1; 11 nucleotides match TRBD2. V trimming: 7 bases; J trimming: 8 bases; junction bases outside the gene matches: 16. Germline V gene sequence: CDR1 LNHDA, CDR2 SQIVND (reference sequence). This CDR3 comprises 17 residues. Written as DNA, the CDR3 is TGTGCCAGTAATCAGAGGGGCGGGCTAGCGGGAGGCTATGAGCAGTTCTTC. It encodes CASNQRGGLAGGYEQFF. Full variable domain (missing parts from reference TRBV19 and TRBJ2-1): DGGITQSPKYLFRKEGQNVTLSCEQNLNHDAMYWYRQDPGQGLRLIYYSQIVNDFQKGDIAEGYSVSREKKESFPLTVTSAQKNPTAFYLCASNQRGGLAGGYEQFFGPGTRLTVL.

This clone appeared a few times. The CDR3 here is CASSPFPGQDSGLHF. CDR3 in DNA: TGTGCCAGCAGCCCGTTCCCGGGACAGGACTCTGGACTCCACTTT. V and J are TRBV7-9 and TRBJ1-6; TRBD1 matches at 8 bases. Trimming took 5 bases from V and 16 from J; bases not matched to a gene: 16. This CDR3 has 15 amino acids. Germline CDR1 reads SEHNR; CDR2 reads FQNEAQ (reference sequence).

This clone was seen only once. V and J are TRBV5-4 and TRBJ2-1; 11 bases align to TRBD2. This CDR3 contains 15 residues. Per the germline V gene, CDR1 is SGHNT and CDR2 is YYREEE (reference sequence). V trimming: 4 bases; J trimming: 7 bases; junction bases outside the gene matches: 7. The CDR3 DNA sequence: TGTGCCAGCAGCAACCCGGGACTAGCGGTGAATGAGCAGTTCTTC. Translation: CASSNPGLAVNEQFF. The whole variable domain, filled in from reference TRBV5-4 and TRBJ2-1, reads ETGVTQSPTHLIKTRGQQVTLRCSSQSGHNTVSWYQQALGQGPQFIFQYYREEENGRGNFPPRFSGLQFPNYSSELNVNALELDDSALYLCASSNPGLAVNEQFFGPGTRLTVL.

This clone was seen a few times. The chain links TRBV19 to TRBJ2-7, with D possibly TRBD1 on 6 matching bases. V lost 5 bases to trimming and J lost 4 bases, with 12 bases between them. CDR3 size: 13 residues. Per germline, CDR1 LNHDA and CDR2 SQIVND (reference sequence). The CDR3 is CASSSTGSYEQYF. For the CDR3, the DNA is TGTGCCAGTAGTTCAACAGGGTCGTACGAGCAGTACTTC.

The chain combines TRBV5-1 with TRBJ1-1, with TRBD1 identical over 9 bases. The CDR3 contains 16 residues. V lost 4 bases, J lost 4 bases, and 11 bases stayed unmatched. Germline assignment: CDR1 SGHRS and CDR2 YFSETQ. CDR3 region: CASSRGQGGSVTEAFF. CDR3 nucleotides: TGCGCCAGCAGCCGGGGACAGGGAGGGAGTGTCACTGAAGCTTTCTTT. Drawing the rest from reference TRBV5-1 and TRBJ1-1, the complete variable domain is KAGVTQTPRYLIKTRGQQVTLSCSPISGHRSVSWYQQTPGQGLQFLFEYFSETQRNKGNFPGRFSGRQFSNSRSEMNVSTLELGDSALYLCASSRGQGGSVTEAFFGQGTRLTVV.